This T cell receptor beta chain was found in a study of blood T cell repertoires in COVID-19. Overall study context: The analysed material was cDNA or gDNA that came from T cells, B-cell-depleted T cells, or PBMCs.

Researchers sorted participants into cohorts using their self-reported clinical history. Authors' processing steps: The authors estimated nucleated cell counts from reference gene primer amplification. Clones were read by immunoSEQ multiplex PCR, and TCRdb kept only the in-frame ones, dropping some. V, J and clone size were drawn from that table, and D and trimming were deduced from the DNA. The sample has about 430,000 clones; over 75% are singletons. V shed 1 base, J shed 2 bases, and the junction held 3 bases outside the gene matches. The germline V gene has CDR1 LGHDT and CDR2 YNNKEL (reference sequence). The CDR3 runs 15 residues.

This chain joins TRBV3-1 (or the pseudogene TRBV3-2) and TRBJ2-5; 8 bases agree with TRBD1. Input material: PBMCs or T cells enriched from blood (not recorded which). The receptor's source is a woman under 30 who had been exposed to COVID-19. The CDR3 spells CASSQGGTGQETQYF. CDR3 in DNA: TGTGCCAGCAGCCAAGGGGGGACAGGACAAGAGACCCAGTACTTC.